A single sample is the source of the 5 T cell receptor beta chains below, sequenced in a study of CD8 T cells in ankylosing spondylitis. Study-level points and caveats: One TCR beta motif, made up of fewer than 10 highly homologous variants, appeared characteristic of ankylosing spondylitis blood.

Each CDR3 protein gets one entry after TCRdb re-called the 5' RACE reads with MiXCR. The sample shows 220,000 or so distinct CDR3 sequences, about 18% of them seen only once. For these TCRs, the target antigens are not known. Sequencing was performed on blood, either unsorted or a sorted T cell fraction (not recorded which). Receptors were obtained from a male donor with ankylosing spondylitis.

CDR3 residues: CASKEFWVSNEQYF. As DNA, the CDR3 is TGCGCTAGTAAGGAATTCTGGGTATCCAACGAGCAGTACTTC. The chain is built from TRBV5-1 and TRBJ2-7; unclear D gene. Germline CDR1 and CDR2: SGHRS and YFSETQ. The CDR3 runs 14 residues.

The CDR3 region has the DNA TGTGCCAGCAGTTACTCGACGACTAGCACAGATACGCAGTATTTT. Amino acids: CASSYSTTSTDTQYF. The V call is TRBV9, the J call TRBJ2-3, with D unclear. Looked up from germline, CDR1 is SGDLS and CDR2 is YYNGEE. The CDR3 has 15 residues. The germline V and J ends were trimmed by 5 bases and 0 bases, with 13 bases remaining between them.

This clonotype was picked up a small number of times. The rearrangement joins TRBV6-1 to TRBJ1-2; the D is unclear. V lost 3 bases, J lost 1 base, and 3 bases lay in between. CDR3 length: 12 residues. The germline gives CDR1 MNHNS, CDR2 SASEGT. CDR3 residues: CASSDSNYGYTF. The CDR3 region has the DNA TGTGCCAGCAGTGACAGTAACTATGGCTACACCTTC.

This clonotype was observed a few times. The chain couples TRBV7-9 to TRBJ1-6; 9 nucleotides agree with TRBD1. CDR1 and CDR2 (germline): SEHNR, FQNEAQ (reference sequence). With 9 bases clipped from V and 11 bases from J, the junction kept 5 bases outside the gene matches. This CDR3 comprises 12 residues. The CDR3 DNA reads TGTGCCAGTCGGGACAGGGACCCACCCCTCCACTTT. This encodes CASRDRDPPLHF.

V usage is TRBV9 and J usage is TRBJ2-2; 9 positions match TRBD2. Germline lookup yields CDR1 SGDLS and CDR2 YYNGEE. CDR3 length: 17 residues. The V gene end was trimmed by 0 bases and the J gene end by 2 bases; junction bases not matched to a gene: 5. In DNA form, the CDR3 reads TGTGCCAGCAGCGTAGACCTAGCGGGGTATAACACCGGGGAGCTGTTTTTT. It codes for CASSVDLAGYNTGELFF.